This T cell receptor (beta chain) appears in the sequencing data of a study of blood T cell repertoires in COVID-19 (TCRdb year 2020). Turning to the overall study: Collaborator samples came from the United States, Italy and Spain and covered acute and convalescent phases of COVID-19. The material from the prospective study consisted of cDNA or gDNA derived from T cells, B-cell-depleted T cells, or PBMCs. The dataset comprised deeply sampled blood TCRbeta repertoires from subjects exposed to, actively infected with, or recovered from COVID-19. The repertoires were released in a freely available public database intended as a resource for research on the immune response to SARS-CoV-2. The samples were drawn from two sources: the first 160 participants of the ongoing ImmuneRACE study, and 1,254 subjects contributed by 6 global collaborators. A de-identified subject ID, COVID-19 status, age in years and sex were almost always included in the sample metadata. Where HLA class I and class II types were available, the types were taken from metadata supplied by the sample provider, not from assay-based typing. Study-level results and caveats: The quantity of clinical and demographic metadata differed by source and by participant and was supplied without curation.

Worth noting for this clone: The specificity of this receptor is unknown. No much larger clone is present one base from it, and per-base qualities are unavailable.

The immunoSEQ Assay, a bias-controlled multiplex PCR, was used to amplify TCRbeta CDR3 regions from genomic DNA. In the authors' own workflow: Within the assay, amplification of reference gene primers was used to estimate how many nucleated cells each sample contained. To quantify the absolute abundance of each unique TCRbeta CDR3 rearrangement, sequence reads were collapsed and filtered. For each sample, productive Simpson clonality was calculated as the square root of Simpson's diversity index over productive rearrangements. The table was pulled from immuneACCESS by TCRdb, which kept in-frame rearrangements only. Such tables lose some clones; where checked, under half of the loss comes from unresolved V genes, and the rest has no known cause. D and trimming were read from the DNA, whereas the V and J calls and clone size are those reported in that table. The sample profile shows hundreds of thousands of clones; 90% of them were found once. The top ten clonotypes cover around 2.6% of the sample.

Inclusive of the bounding cysteine and phenylalanine, the CDR3 is 16 residues long. Solely the CDR3 DNA is kept, with 48 bases framed from the first base. The germline V gene sets CDR1 to MNHNS and CDR2 to SASEGT. The junction shows trimming of 2 bases on V and 0 bases on J, and the gene matches do not reach 6 bases of it. Participants in the prospective study were enrolled through a virtual design, were aged roughly 18 to 90 years, and lived in approximately 25 United States geographic areas. To assign participants to cohorts, the prospective study relied on clinical history that participants themselves reported in a screening survey and a study questionnaire. ImmuneRACE Cohort 3 recovered participants were defined by two consecutive negative NP/OP PCR tests, healthcare professional clearance, or symptom resolution. Each participant in the prospective study had whole blood, serum and a nasopharyngeal or oropharyngeal swab collected by mobile phlebotomists. Additional blood draws and questionnaires over an approximately two-month period could optionally be provided by prospective study participants. Before DNA extraction, blood samples from the prospective study were shipped at room temperature or frozen.

The chain couples TRBV6-1 to TRBJ2-7; 8 of the junction bases match TRBD2. Sequenced input: PBMCs or T cells enriched from blood (not recorded which). This TCR derives from a man aged 60 to 69 who had recovered from COVID-19. In nucleotides, the sequence is TGTGCCAGCAGTGAAATTAGCGGGGTGAGCTCCTACGAGCAGTACTTC. Translated, it gives CASSEISGVSSYEQYF.